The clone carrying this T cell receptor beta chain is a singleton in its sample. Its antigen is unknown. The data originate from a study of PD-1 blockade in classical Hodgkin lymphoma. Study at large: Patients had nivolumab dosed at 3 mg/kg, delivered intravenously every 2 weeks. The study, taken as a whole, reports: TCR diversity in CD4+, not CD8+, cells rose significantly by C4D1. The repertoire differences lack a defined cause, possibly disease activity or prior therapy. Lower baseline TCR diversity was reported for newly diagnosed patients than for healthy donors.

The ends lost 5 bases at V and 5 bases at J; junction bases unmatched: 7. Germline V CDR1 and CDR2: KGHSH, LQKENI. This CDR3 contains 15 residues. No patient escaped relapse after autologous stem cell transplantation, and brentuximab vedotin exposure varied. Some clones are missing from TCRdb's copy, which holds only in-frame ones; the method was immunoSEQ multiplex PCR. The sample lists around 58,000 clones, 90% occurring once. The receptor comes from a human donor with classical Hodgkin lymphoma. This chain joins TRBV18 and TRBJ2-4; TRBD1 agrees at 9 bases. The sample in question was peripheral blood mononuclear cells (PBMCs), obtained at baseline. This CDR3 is CASSSRDRVENIQYF. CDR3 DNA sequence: TGTGCCAGCTCAAGCCGGGACAGGGTGGAAAACATTCAGTACTTC.